The source of this T cell receptor beta chain is a study of T-cell reconstitution after alpha-beta-depleted transplantation in children. Study-level points and caveats: It was newly produced T cells that mostly accounted for T-cell counts and diversity one year after transplant. After transplant, at about two months, alpha-beta T cells were reportedly derived from several hundred expanded graft clones.

This clonotype was found many times. Its target is not known. This CDR3 comprises 15 residues. CDR1 SGHTS and CDR2 YDEGEE come from the germline V gene. The V end lost 1 base, the J end lost 0 bases, and 11 bases lay between the germline ends. Molecular barcoding with unique molecular identifiers was used for the TCRbeta library. TCRdb called the PCR reads again in MiXCR, with one record for every CDR3 protein. The table lists 280,000 or so distinct CDR3 sequences, under 14% of them singletons. Sequenced here: peripheral blood, sampled 180 days after TCRalphabeta/CD19-depleted stem cell transplant. This sequence joins TRBV5-8 and TRBJ2-7, with D maybe TRBD2 (6 bases). This receptor was identified in a male patient between 2 and 15 years old who had a stem cell transplant for chronic granulomatous disease, so the T cells may come from the graft donor. CDR3 nucleotides: TGTGCCAGCAGCTTGCTTACTAGCCTCTCCTACGAGCAGTACTTC. It specifies CASSLLTSLSYEQYF.